A single sample gave rise to the 26 T cell receptor beta chains below, sequenced in a study of blood T cell repertoires in COVID-19. Only in-frame clones appear in the TCRdb table, and some are missing; sequencing was by immunoSEQ multiplex PCR. Of around 200,000 clones in the sample, 70% to 90% were seen once. The sequenced material came from peripheral blood. All receptors come from a woman over 75 with acute or convalescent COVID-19.

The chain combines TRBV9 with TRBJ2-1; 8 bases are shared with TRBD2. Trimming at V came to 0 bases and at J to 4 bases, leaving 3 bases not matched to a gene. Germline CDR1 reads SGDLS; CDR2 reads YYNGEE. The CDR3 is made up of 15 amino acids. DNA of the CDR3: TGTGCCAGCAGCGTAGCGACTAGCGCTTACAATGAGCAGTTCTTC. Translating it yields CASSVATSAYNEQFF. Drawing the rest from reference TRBV9 and TRBJ2-1, the complete variable domain is DSGVTQTPKHLITATGQRVTLRCSPRSGDLSVYWYQQSLDQGLQFLIQYYNGEERAKGNILERFSAQQFPDLHSELNLSSLELGDSALYFCASSVATSAYNEQFFGPGTRLTVL.

This clone was seen a single time. J is TRBJ2-1 and V is TRBV24-1; 8 nucleotides align to TRBD1. The germline CDR1 and CDR2 sequences are KGHDR and SFDVKD. Trimming at V came to 5 bases and at J to 8 bases, leaving 4 bases not matched to a gene. This CDR3 has 13 amino acids. The CDR3 region has the DNA TGTGCCACCAGTGGCGTACAGGGGGATGAGCAGTTCTTC. It codes for CATSGVQGDEQFF.

The chain employs TRBV30 and TRBJ1-1; TRBD1 matches at 11 bases. This CDR3 comprises 16 residues. Trimming removed 0 bases from V and 6 bases from J; junction bases left unmatched: 9. Looked up from germline, CDR1 is GTSNPN and CDR2 is SVGIG (reference sequence). The CDR3 region is CAWSVPGTGGSAEAFF. The CDR3 region has the DNA TGTGCCTGGAGTGTACCCGGGACAGGGGGAAGCGCTGAAGCTTTCTTT.

The gene calls are TRBV9 and TRBJ2-3, with TRBD2 as a possible D gene (7 bases). The CDR3 has 20 residues. CDR1 is SGDLS, CDR2 YYNGEE, per germline. V lost 4 bases to trimming and J lost 1 base, with 28 bases between them. The CDR3 nucleotides read TGTGCCAGCAGCTATGGGTTAACTGACGTGTGGGAGGGGGGCACAGATACGCAGTATTTT. Amino acid sequence: CASSYGLTDVWEGGTDTQYF.

The DNA for the CDR3 is TGTGCCACCAGCAGAGGCCCCGGTTTTTTATACTTC. It encodes CATSRGPGFLYF. The chain recombines TRBV15 with TRBJ2-7; D uncertain. Germline lookup yields CDR1 LNHNV and CDR2 YYDKDF (reference sequence). CDR3 size: 12 residues. V gave up 1 base and J gave up 13 bases, with 14 bases separating them. Together with reference TRBV15 and TRBJ2-7, the CDR3 gives the full variable domain: DAMVIQNPRYQVTQFGKPVTLSCSQTLNHNVMYWYQQKSSQAPKLLFHYYDKDFNNEADTPDNFQSRRPNTSFCFLDIRSPGLGDTAMYLCATSRGPGFLYFGPGTRLTVT.

This clone appeared a few times. This chain connects TRBV12-3 or TRBV12-4 to TRBJ2-3; the D is unclear. The CDR3 is 12 residues long. V lost 3 bases and J lost 2, with 3 bases in between. This chain's CDR3 is CASSFYTDTQYF. CDR3 in DNA: TGTGCCAGCAGTTTTTACACAGATACGCAGTATTTT.

The chain carries TRBV3-1 (or the pseudogene TRBV3-2) and TRBJ1-6, with D unclear. The V end lost 10 bases, the J end lost 10 bases, and 11 bases lay between the germline ends. Germline V gene lookup returns CDR1 LGHDT and CDR2 YNNKEL (reference sequence). The CDR3 extends over 11 amino acids. As DNA, the CDR3 is TGTGCCACCCTCATGCGATCACCCCTCCACTTT. Its protein is CATLMRSPLHF.

This sequence joins TRBV28 and TRBJ1-1; 9 positions agree with TRBD1. With V trimmed by 3 bases and J by 3 bases, 8 bases remained unmatched. Germline V gene data show CDR1 as MDHEN and CDR2 as SYDVKM. There are 16 residues in the CDR3. CDR3 sequence reads: CASSFHGTGSDTEAFF. The CDR3 bases are TGTGCCAGCAGTTTCCACGGGACAGGGAGTGACACTGAAGCTTTCTTT.

The chain recombines TRBV6-5 with TRBJ1-3, with 8 bases identical to TRBD1. Looked up from germline, CDR1 is MNHEY and CDR2 is SVGAGI. J gave up 0 bases and V 6 bases, and 4 bases lay outside the gene matches. The CDR3 loop spans 15 amino acids. The CDR3 sequence: CASRPTGGSGNTIYF. For the CDR3, the DNA is TGTGCCAGCAGGCCTACAGGGGGCTCTGGAAACACCATATATTTT.

Only a few counts were recorded for this clone. The rearrangement links TRBV5-6 to TRBJ2-7, with 7 positions matching TRBD2. The CDR3 totals 16 residues. Germline-derived CDR1 and CDR2 are SGHDT and YYEEEE. Losses at the gene ends were 1 base for V and 0 bases for J; bases not matched to a gene: 7. The DNA of the CDR3 is TGTGCCAGCAGCTTGTTCCTAGCGGTGAGCTCCTACGAGCAGTACTTC. This codes for CASSLFLAVSSYEQYF.

CDR3 region: CASSVEAGPFEQYF. CDR3 in DNA: TGTGCCAGCAGTGTGGAAGCGGGACCTTTTGAGCAGTACTTC. The gene calls are TRBV2 and TRBJ2-7; TRBD2 matches 7 bases. The germline CDR1 and CDR2 sequences are SNHLY and FYNNEI. This CDR3 is 14 amino acids long. The junction had 10 bases not matched to a gene; V was cut back by 4 bases and J by 7 bases.

This chain connects TRBV16 to TRBJ2-7; D unclear. The CDR3 runs to 14 residues. V was cut by 3 bases and J by 6 bases, with 15 bases left in between. Germline V CDR1 and CDR2: KGHSY, FQNENV. The CDR3 DNA is TGTGCCAGCAGCCAGGGCTTAACCGCAGGCGAGCAGTACTTC. It encodes CASSQGLTAGEQYF.

The CDR3 protein is CASSFNPSGSYEQYF. In nucleotides, the CDR3 is TGTGCCAGCAGCTTCAACCCTAGCGGGTCCTACGAGCAGTACTTC. V gene TRBV7-2 combines with J gene TRBJ2-7; 8 bases agree with TRBD2. There are 15 residues in the CDR3. J was trimmed by 1 base and V by 3 bases; bases with no gene match: 5. In germline, CDR1 is SGHTA, CDR2 FQGNSA.

The chain links TRBV4-2 to TRBJ1-6; D might be TRBD1 (5 bases). The CDR3 loop spans 15 amino acids. V lost 5 bases and J lost 1, with 9 bases in between. The V gene's germline CDR1 is LGHNA and CDR2 YNFKEQ. CDR3 in DNA: TGTGCCAGCAGCATCCGACAGTCCTATAATTCACCCCTCCACTTT. It yields the protein CASSIRQSYNSPLHF.

In this sample, this clone turned up once. J is TRBJ1-1 and V is TRBV18; no definite D call. The germline V gene encodes CDR1 KGHSH and CDR2 LQKENI. The CDR3 is made up of 14 amino acids. Trimming left V 2 bases short and J 1 base short, with 8 bases between. The CDR3 DNA sequence: TGTGCCAGCTCACCAGCAGGCTCGAACACTGAAGCTTTCTTT. Amino acid sequence: CASSPAGSNTEAFF.

The rearrangement uses TRBV7-9 and TRBJ2-3; D is ambiguous. The CDR3 is made up of 11 amino acids. V lost 4 bases and J 5 bases, leaving 4 bases between the germline ends. From germline, CDR1 is SEHNR and CDR2 FQNEAQ (reference sequence). CDR3 nucleotides: TGTGCCAGCAGCTCCATAGATACGCAGTATTTT. Residues: CASSSIDTQYF.

J is TRBJ2-1 and V is TRBV29-1; D not certain. Deletions cut 3 bases from V and 8 bases from J, with 14 bases between. Germline CDR1 is SQVTM and CDR2 is ANQGSEA. The CDR3 contains 13 residues. This CDR3 is CSVDIVNIDEQFF. Here the CDR3 DNA reads TGCAGCGTTGATATCGTTAATATCGATGAGCAGTTCTTC.

V is TRBV7-9 and J is TRBJ1-2; 7 bases match TRBD1. Germline V gene data show CDR1 as SEHNR and CDR2 as FQNEAQ (reference sequence). This CDR3 contains 15 residues. J lost 4 bases, V lost 5 bases, and 10 bases had no gene match. The CDR3 nucleotides are TGTGCCAGCAGCATTCTACAGGGGTCGGGCTATGGCTACACCTTC. Amino acids: CASSILQGSGYGYTF.

V and J are TRBV24-1 and TRBJ2-1; D is uncertain. With 3 bases removed from V and 8 bases from J, the gap between germline ends came to 10 bases. The CDR3 consists of 13 residues. Germline V CDR1 and CDR2: KGHDR, SFDVKD. The CDR3 spells CATSDQNSYEQFF. The CDR3 nucleotides are TGTGCCACCAGTGATCAAAACAGCTATGAGCAGTTCTTC.

The V gene is TRBV21-1, the J gene TRBJ1-1; the listed D gene, TRBD1, was not tested against the DNA. TRBV21-1 counts as a pseudogene. The CDR3 is 16 residues long. CDR3 residues: CASSNKGGQNNTEAFF. DNA for the CDR3: TGTGCCAGCAGCAATAAAGGGGGACAGAATAACACTGAAGCTTTCTTT.

The chain joins TRBV25-1 to TRBJ2-2; the D gene is possibly TRBD1 (5 bases). CDR3 length: 13 residues. V lost 5 bases and J lost 1, with 5 bases in between. Germline CDR1 reads MGHDK; CDR2 reads SYGVNS. The CDR3 here is CASSRGNTGELFF. The CDR3 DNA reads TGTGCCAGCAGTAGGGGGAACACCGGGGAGCTGTTTTTT.

The rearrangement joins TRBV7-9 to TRBJ2-1, with 10 bases fitting TRBD2. V lost 5 bases, J lost 7 bases, and 5 bases stayed unmatched. CDR3 length equals 14 residues. Per germline, CDR1 SEHNR and CDR2 FQNEAQ (reference sequence). The CDR3 DNA sequence: TGTGCCAGCAGCCCGCTAGCGGGAGCTAATGAGCAGTTCTTC. The encoded protein is CASSPLAGANEQFF.

This chain joins TRBV18 and TRBJ2-5; the match to TRBD1 covers 7 bases. In germline, CDR1 is KGHSH, CDR2 LQKENI. This CDR3 contains 13 residues. The V gene end was trimmed by 6 bases and the J gene end by 3 bases; junction bases not matched to a gene: 4. CDR3 protein: CASSRDREETQYF. The CDR3, as DNA: TGTGCCAGCTCCCGGGACAGAGAAGAGACCCAGTACTTC.

As regards this clone: Additional DNA sequences in this sample encode the identical CDR3. V is TRBV15 and J is TRBJ1-5; TRBD1 agrees at 8 bases. V lost 0 bases, J lost 4 bases, and 2 bases stayed unmatched. The CDR3 covers 15 residues. Per the germline V gene, CDR1 is LNHNV and CDR2 is YYDKDF (reference sequence). CDR3 bases: TGTGCCACCAGCAGAGATGACAGGGGAAATCAGCCCCAGCATTTT. Encoded protein: CATSRDDRGNQPQHF.

This chain connects TRBV28 to TRBJ1-6; 7 bases are a match to TRBD1. V dropped 6 bases and J dropped 8; count of bases not matched to a gene: 10. The CDR3 runs 15 residues. The V gene's germline CDR1 is MDHEN and CDR2 SYDVKM. CDR3 nucleotides: TGTGCCAGCAGGTCGTCAGGGGGATCTCATTCACCCCTCCACTTT. Protein product: CASRSSGGSHSPLHF.

The chain carries TRBV9 and TRBJ2-5; weak D call: TRBD2 (6 bases). Germline V gene lookup returns CDR1 SGDLS and CDR2 YYNGEE. CDR3 size: 17 residues. Trimming removed 0 bases from V and 5 bases from J, with 20 bases in between. The CDR3 loop is CASSVGLATRAGETQYF. DNA for the CDR3: TGTGCCAGCAGCGTAGGTTTAGCGACTAGGGCCGGGGAGACCCAGTACTTC.